This T cell receptor beta chain appears in the sequencing data of a study of cytomegalovirus exposure and HLA in healthy donors (dated by TCRdb to between 2016 and 2019). Regarding the research as a whole: An earlier analysis of some 500 of the donors reported about 290 Gb of sequence data and 117 million unique TCR beta sequences from 150 million to 200 million T cells. The T cell repertoires of roughly 660 subjects were profiled by immunosequencing and related to cytomegalovirus serostatus. The number of typed donors differed by locus: about 629-640 for A, B, C, DRB1 and DQB1; approximately 520 for DQA1; 606 for DPA1; and approximately 450 for DPB1. The study aimed to test whether signatures of past pathogen exposure could be identified by cataloging public T cell receptors. On average, around 200,000 unique TCR beta nucleotide sequences were sequenced per donor among fewer than 500 genotyped donors of the cohort, with approximately 18% of those sequences being non-productive. In an earlier analysis of about 590 of the donors, high-throughput TCR beta sequencing was used to judge whether each TCR beta V gene segment behaved as functional or pseudogenic. The later analysis used no new phenotypic data to find candidate immune exposures, relying instead on TCR beta sequences and their occurrence across donors. An early release covering 500 to 750 HLA-typed donors comprised approximately 290 gigabases of sequencing data and roughly 85 million unique TCR sequences. Every repertoire in the discovery cohort had been generated on one and the same sequencing platform. Because of strong linkage in the cohort, roughly five DR-DQ haplotypes were treated as single units for association and clustering. Of the 300 to 500 genotyped donors, 65% to 90% were placed in the genetic ancestry cluster associated with self-reported Caucasian donors. Both class I and class II loci were covered by HLA typing, at four-digit resolution. Donor age, sex, ethnicity and CMV serostatus were collected together with the repertoire data. A later analysis re-examined previously published TCR beta repertoires from hundreds of donors and added high-resolution HLA genotyping to investigate patterns of TCR occurrence. To predict cytomegalovirus infection status, the study brought together high-throughput TCR immunosequencing, statistical association of individual TCRs with disease status, and machine learning. In addition to the first cohort of roughly 670 subjects, a separate validation cohort of 120 different subjects was used. In a later genetic analysis, genome-wide SNP genotypes for about three fifths of the roughly 670 donors were used, and that subset was treated as a discovery cohort. The investigation overall reported the following: In a later analysis, several top co-occurrence clusters were reported to appear linked to parvovirus B19, influenza, CMV and Epstein-Barr virus. According to a later genetic analysis, donors in an Asian-associated ancestry cluster had fewer N-insertions in productive TCRs than the approximately 650-donor mean. The 87-base-pair reads could not distinguish some IMGT-functional V segments, including TRBV6-2 and TRBV6-3, so those segments were excluded. Because counts were too low, roughly 17 rarely observed V segments, including chromosome 9 orphons, were left out of the earlier analysis of about 620 of the donors. The classifier was reported to diagnose cytomegalovirus status with high specificity and sensitivity in both the original cohort and the validation cohort. Broadly in line with IMGT annotations, most TCR beta V segments showed up in productive rearrangements about 90% or about 30% of the time in an earlier analysis of 450 to 600 of the donors. CMV serostatus was the only immune exposure information available for the cohort. Only TCR beta chains were sequenced in this cohort, and the absence of alpha or paired-chain data limited detectable features. V-gene and J-gene trimming of TCR beta chains was associated with a missense DCLRE1C variant in a later genetic analysis, and the association was replicated in an independent cohort. Compared with equally common non-associated chains, HLA-associated TCR beta chains in a later analysis were more clonally expanded and had lower generation probabilities. The authors suggested that the approach could potentially be extended to other disease states and immunological phenotypes. A further reported finding was that TCR beta sequences accurately predicted the HLA-A and HLA-B alleles for most subjects in the first cohort. According to a later analysis, TCR association rates differed among HLA loci, with DRB1 alleles showing the most associated TCRs and HLA-C alleles showing the fewest. A total of 150 to 200 TCR beta chains were listed by the study as associated with cytomegalovirus. The sequencing pipeline was judged likely to have produced a cluster of highly shared sequence variants as a technical artifact. HLA typing was unavailable for some donors at each locus, so association tests used only the typed subset. In vitro tests confirmed that a few of the cytomegalovirus-associated TCR beta chains recognize cytomegalovirus antigens. Specific HLA alleles were associated with 15,000 to 20,000 TCR beta sequences at a false discovery rate of 0.05 in a later analysis. Most CMV-associated TCR beta chains appeared to be HLA-restricted in a later analysis, and the HLA associations seemed to be driven largely by CMV exposure. Linkage disequilibrium might explain the correlated functional status among segregating V segments, but an unknown experimental factor could not be ruled out. Roughly uniform sequencing depth across donors was assumed in presence/absence analyses, although this assumption may not hold. Strong co-occurrence of HLA alleles, especially DR and DQ, made assigning TCR associations to individual alleles difficult. Across donors, most TCR sequences were observed very rarely, whereas some public TCRs were present in many individuals.

For this chain, trimming is 3 bases at the V end and 13 bases at the J end, and the number of junction bases without a gene match is 9. From the cysteine up to the phenylalanine, the CDR3 has a length of 13 residues. Only the CDR3 part of the read is kept: 39 bases, read in frame from the first base. Reading the germline V gene gives CDR1 SGHVS and CDR2 FQNEAQ. The library was produced with the immunoSEQ multiplex PCR assay. The multiplex PCR relied on a mix of 60 forward primers for TCR Vbeta segments and 13 reverse primers for TCR Jbeta segments. Amplification of the CDR3 region of rearranged TCR beta genes was performed with a multiplex PCR assay on genomic DNA. On the Illumina HiSeq System, the amplified TCR beta libraries were sequenced as 87-base-pair reads. The paper's data handling went like this. In a later analysis, tens of millions of unique TCR beta chains were counted across the roughly 700 repertoires, and some 10 million of these chains were shared by at least two donors. Raw reads were error-corrected and collapsed into unique sequences with a nearest-neighbor algorithm that merged closely related sequences to remove PCR and sequencing errors. To assign V, D and J gene segments, CDR3 sequences were aligned to IMGT reference sequences. For a sequence to be retained, at least a six-nucleotide match to both a V gene segment and a J gene segment was required. A rearrangement counted as productive if the CDR3 had no stop codons and remained in frame with V and J, and every other rearrangement counted as non-productive. CDR3 was defined by IMGT convention, running from the second conserved V-encoded cysteine to the conserved J-encoded phenylalanine. The earlier analysis of a few hundred of the donors excluded sequences that lacked an unambiguous match to a single V gene segment. In an earlier analysis of 587 of the donors, a V segment was called functional when productive rearrangements were above 56.7%, and segregating when the standard deviation between donors exceeded 5%. A statistical classification framework was built to diagnose cytomegalovirus status from the catalog of TCR beta chain sequences. In a later analysis, TCR nucleotide sequences were compared against IMGT/GENE-DB human TR gene sequences so that V and J genes could be assigned. The TCRdist pipeline was used in a later analysis to assign CDR3 sequences and most-parsimonious VDJ recombination scenarios. A later analysis defined each TCR beta chain by its CDR3 amino acid sequence plus V-gene family, and excluded reads lacking a unique V-gene family. In a later analysis, around 650 highly shared, low-generation-probability nucleotide sequences were removed to address suspected cross-contamination and a sequencing artifact. In a later analysis, a clonal expansion index was calculated for each public chain from normalized within-repertoire ranks of inferred template counts. In a later analysis, generation probabilities were computed using a VDJ recombination model fitted to out-of-frame rearrangements, and the results were checked against IGoR. In a later analysis, TCR-TCR, TCR-HLA and TCR-CMV co-occurrence was scored with hypergeometric tests, and a repertoire-size bias correction was applied to TCR pairs. A later analysis estimated false discovery rates by permuting HLA or CMV assignments 20 times. In a later analysis, co-occurring TCRs were grouped using DBSCAN, with TCRdist sequence similarity added in when clustering inside HLA-allele-positive subsets. Repertoires with fewer than 30,000 or more than 120,000 public chains, plus five repertoires with anomalous nucleotide sharing, were excluded from co-occurrence clustering. TCRdb mirrors the immuneACCESS table, restricted to in-frame sequences. Some clones are absent from its copies; in checked studies, under half trace to an unresolved V gene, and the reason for the others is unknown. V, J and clone size are those of that table, while D and trimming were read from the DNA. A total of some 98,000 clones appear in this sample, roughly three quarters of them only once. In total, the top ten clones hold 1.4% to 1.5% of the sample.

The cohort was made up of 666 healthy bone marrow donors. At the time of sampling, all cohort members were nominally healthy, though unrecorded immune exposures were likely present. The donor was CMV seronegative and was included in the group of a few hundred seronegative cohort members. A peripheral blood sample was provided by each donor, and peripheral blood mononuclear cells were used for TCR beta sequencing. The Qiagen DNeasy Blood Extraction Kit was used to extract genomic DNA from the blood cell samples. There are a few counts of this clone. There is no known antigen for this receptor. One base away there is no much larger clone; base qualities are not given.

This receptor chain uses TRBV7-8 and TRBJ2-1; a stretch of 7 junction bases matches TRBD2. Sequences were obtained from PBMCs. The receptor comes from a man aged 35-49 years in good health and CMV-seronegative. This receptor has the CDR3 CASSLGTGTTQFF. DNA sequence: TGTGCCAGCAGCTTGGGTACCGGGACTACACAGTTCTTC.